What follows are 13 T cell receptor beta chains derived from one specimen sequenced in a study of type 1 regulatory T cells. Antigens of these TCRs are unknown. MiXCR was run by TCRdb on the reads, yielding one entry per CDR3 protein. The sample carries roughly 46,000 distinct CDR3 sequences, about 12% recorded once. The sample taken for sequencing was cultured non-Tr1 T cells, either the whole culture or a sorted T cell fraction (not recorded which). These receptor sequences come from a human donor in good health.

This clonotype was observed a few times. The rearrangement uses TRBV5-1 and TRBJ1-5; D is uncertain. The CDR3 has 14 residues. Looked up from germline, CDR1 is SGHRS and CDR2 is YFSETQ. Trimming left V 4 bases short and J 8 bases short, with 16 bases between. The CDR3 DNA follows: TGCGCCAGCAGCCCCGGTGCCGGAGGCGAGCCCCAGCATTTT. Translating gives CASSPGAGGEPQHF.

This clonotype was counted ten times or more. The rearrangement uses TRBV24-1 and TRBJ1-5; a possible D gene is TRBD1 (5 bases). Trimming pared 5 bases from V and 2 bases from J, leaving 9 bases between. CDR1 is KGHDR and CDR2 is SFDVKD in the germline V gene. The CDR3 consists of 14 residues. CDR3 bases: TGTGCCACCAGTGCAGGGTTTGGCAATCAGCCCCAGCATTTT. It encodes CATSAGFGNQPQHF.

This clonotype was recorded many times. J is TRBJ2-1 and V is TRBV20-1; the D is unclear. V lost 0 bases and J 0 bases, leaving 15 bases between the germline ends. Germline lookup yields CDR1 DFQATT and CDR2 SNEGSKA (reference sequence). CDR3 length: 17 amino acids. In DNA, the CDR3 is TGCAGTGCTAGAGATCCTATGAGCACCCGCTCCTACAATGAGCAGTTCTTC. It yields the protein CSARDPMSTRSYNEQFF.

V usage is TRBV28 and J usage is TRBJ2-2, with 9 bases that match TRBD2. The CDR3 has 20 amino acids. The germline V gene has CDR1 MDHEN and CDR2 SYDVKM. Germline trimming cut 8 bases from V and 6 bases from J; bases unmatched to any gene: 25. CDR3 loop: CASGMPGPLSGRNSAGELFF. Written as DNA, the CDR3 is TGTGCCAGCGGAATGCCGGGACCTCTGAGCGGGAGGAATAGTGCCGGGGAGCTGTTTTTT. The full variable domain, rest sourced from reference TRBV28 and TRBJ2-2, is DVKVTQSSRYLVKRTGEKVFLECVQDMDHENMFWYRQDPGLGLRLIYFSYDVKMKEKGDIPEGYSVSREKKERFSLILESASTNQTSMYLCASGMPGPLSGRNSAGELFFGEGSRLTVL.

The chain carries TRBV20-1 and TRBJ2-1; TRBD2 matches 8 bases. The trim removed 5 bases at V and 0 bases at J, leaving 6 bases unmatched. Germline V gene data show CDR1 as DFQATT and CDR2 as SNEGSKA (reference sequence). The CDR3 runs 15 residues. CDR3 nucleotides: TGCAGTGCTCAAAAAAGCGGGGGCTCCTACAATGAGCAGTTCTTC. It codes for CSAQKSGGSYNEQFF.

There are many counts of this clonotype. The chain recombines TRBV20-1 with TRBJ2-5, with no clear D. This CDR3 has 12 residues. V lost 3 bases to trimming and J lost 0 bases, with 5 bases between them. Germline loops: CDR1 DFQATT, CDR2 SNEGSKA (reference sequence). The chain's CDR3 is CSASLYQETQYF. In DNA, the CDR3 is TGCAGTGCTAGCCTATACCAAGAGACCCAGTACTTC.

The chain employs TRBV20-1 and TRBJ2-1, with 11 positions matching TRBD1. CDR3 length: 13 amino acids. J was trimmed by 5 bases and V by 7 bases; bases with no gene match: 4. Per germline, CDR1 DFQATT and CDR2 SNEGSKA (reference sequence). This chain's CDR3 is CSEMGQGDNEQFF. DNA of the CDR3: TGCAGTGAGATGGGACAGGGGGACAATGAGCAGTTCTTC.

This clonotype came up a few times. The V call is TRBV7-8, the J call TRBJ1-1; D not certain. The V and J ends lost 5 bases and 0 bases respectively, with 10 bases between them. The CDR3 sequence is 14 residues long. The germline V gene encodes CDR1 SGHVS and CDR2 FQNEAQ. The CDR3 sequence is CASSLTAMNTEAFF. CDR3 nucleotides: TGTGCCAGCAGCCTTACAGCCATGAACACTGAAGCTTTCTTT.

This clonotype was seen a few times. The CDR3 sequence: CASSIRQGTGELFF. The CDR3 DNA is TGTGCCAGCAGCATCCGACAGGGGACCGGGGAGCTGTTTTTT. The rearrangement joins TRBV7-3 to TRBJ2-2, with 8 bases matching TRBD1. Trimming at V came to 5 bases and at J to 5 bases, leaving 4 bases not matched to a gene. CDR1 SGHTA and CDR2 FQGTGA come from the germline V gene. The CDR3 loop spans 14 amino acids.

This clonotype showed up many times. The J gene is TRBJ1-2, the V gene TRBV2, with D possibly TRBD1 on 5 matching bases. V lost 7 bases and J 0 bases, leaving 18 bases between the germline ends. The CDR3 runs 16 residues. Germline CDR1 is SNHLY and CDR2 is FYNNEI. CDR3 bases: TGTGCCAGCAATAGTCTCCGGGACGGAGCTAACTATGGCTACACCTTC. Amino acid sequence: CASNSLRDGANYGYTF.

About this clonotype: A much larger clone lies a single base off, so this may be a read error. CDR3 sequence: CAGSPPGGRAVEQYF. DNA of the CDR3: TGTGCCGGCAGTCCGCCGGGCGGGAGGGCCGTTGAGCAGTACTTC. The rearrangement joins TRBV28 to TRBJ2-7; TRBD2 agrees at 9 bases. Germline CDR1 and CDR2: MDHEN and SYDVKM. This CDR3 comprises 15 residues.

Of note for this clonotype: This may come from a read error, since a much larger clone is one base off. The V and J genes are TRBV20-1 and TRBJ2-1; the D gene is possibly TRBD2 (5 bases). This CDR3 contains 11 residues. Looked up from germline, CDR1 is DFQATT and CDR2 is SNEGSKA (reference sequence). CDR3 sequence (DNA): TGCGGCGGTTCGGGGTACAATGAGCAGTTCTTC. This encodes CGGSGYNEQFF.

This clonotype has more than one count but fewer than ten. This chain connects TRBV20-1 to TRBJ2-3; 8 bases fit TRBD1. Germline V gene lookup returns CDR1 DFQATT and CDR2 SNEGSKA (reference sequence). Unmatched junction bases numbered 5, after V lost 1 base and J lost 8 bases. The CDR3 consists of 13 residues. CDR3 sequence: CSARVIQGGTQYF. As DNA, the CDR3 is TGCAGTGCTAGAGTTATACAGGGGGGTACGCAGTATTTT.